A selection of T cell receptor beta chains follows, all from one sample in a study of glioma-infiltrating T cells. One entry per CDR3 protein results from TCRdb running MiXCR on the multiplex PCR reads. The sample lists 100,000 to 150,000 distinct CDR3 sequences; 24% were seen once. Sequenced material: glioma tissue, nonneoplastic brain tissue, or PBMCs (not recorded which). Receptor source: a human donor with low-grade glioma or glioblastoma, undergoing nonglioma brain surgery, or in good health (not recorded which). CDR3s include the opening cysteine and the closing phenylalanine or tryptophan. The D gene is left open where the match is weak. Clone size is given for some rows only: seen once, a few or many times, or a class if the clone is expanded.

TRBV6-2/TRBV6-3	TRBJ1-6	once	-	CASSQKGYGNSPLHF	TGTGCCAGCAGCCAGAAAGGCTACGGGAATTCACCCCTCCACTTT
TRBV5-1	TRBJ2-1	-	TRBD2	CASSFGLAGEQFF	TGCGCCAGCAGTTTTGGACTAGCTGGAGAGCAGTTCTTC
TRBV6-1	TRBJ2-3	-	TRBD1	CASIRTGSARDTQYF	TGTGCCAGCATTCGGACAGGCTCTGCCCGAGATACGCAGTATTTT
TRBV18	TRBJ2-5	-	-	CASSPPTSVSETQYF	TGTGCCAGCTCACCTCCAACCTCGGTTTCAGAGACCCAGTACTTC
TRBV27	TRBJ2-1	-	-	CASTSPSGRYNEQFF	TGTGCCAGCACCAGCCCCAGCGGAAGATACAATGAGCAGTTCTTC
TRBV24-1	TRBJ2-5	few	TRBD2	CATRHRDYETQYF	TGTGCCACCAGGCACCGGGACTACGAGACCCAGTACTTC
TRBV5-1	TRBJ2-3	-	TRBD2	CASSLVGRGGDRDTQYF	TGCGCCAGCAGCTTGGTGGGCCGGGGGGGCGATCGAGATACGCAGTATTTT
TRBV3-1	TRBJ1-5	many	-	CASSQGIGQPQHF	TGTGCCAGCAGCCAAGGAATTGGTCAGCCCCAGCATTTT
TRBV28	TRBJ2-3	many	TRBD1	CASSGQGSTDTQYF	TGTGCCAGCAGTGGACAGGGTAGCACAGATACGCAGTATTTT
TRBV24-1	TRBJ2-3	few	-	CATSDGETSGPTDTQYF	TGTGCCACCAGTGACGGGGAAACCTCAGGGCCCACAGATACGCAGTATTTT
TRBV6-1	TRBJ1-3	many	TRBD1	CASSLGTAGNTIYF	TGTGCCAGCAGTCTAGGGACAGCTGGAAACACCATATATTTT
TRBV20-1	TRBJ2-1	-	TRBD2	CSARPSGSYNEQFF	TGCAGTGCTAGACCTAGCGGATCCTACAATGAGCAGTTCTTC
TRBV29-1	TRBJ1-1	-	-	CSVDSGYSEAFF	TGCAGCGTGGATAGTGGGTATTCTGAAGCTTTCTTT
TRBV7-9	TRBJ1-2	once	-	CASSRGEGGGYTF	TGTGCCAGCAGCCGTGGGGAGGGCGGTGGCTACACCTTC
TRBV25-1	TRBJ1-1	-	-	CARSGTVNTEAFF	TGTGCCAGGAGTGGTACCGTCAACACTGAAGCTTTCTTT
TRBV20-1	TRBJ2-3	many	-	CSARVSEADTQYF	TGCAGTGCTAGAGTCTCTGAGGCAGATACGCAGTATTTT
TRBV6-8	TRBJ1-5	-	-	CASSTHSGQGEQPQHF	TGTGCCAGCAGTACCCACTCAGGGCAAGGGGAACAGCCCCAGCATTTT
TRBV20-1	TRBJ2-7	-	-	CSAKRAYNEQYF	TGCAGTGCAAAGCGGGCTTACAATGAGCAGTACTTC
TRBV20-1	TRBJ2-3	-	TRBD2	CSARDLAGGPLKTDTQYF	TGCAGTGCTAGAGACCTAGCGGGGGGGCCCCTTAAGACAGATACGCAGTATTTT
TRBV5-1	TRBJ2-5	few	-	CASSSDQRRFQETQYF	TGCGCCAGCAGCTCCGACCAGCGGAGGTTCCAAGAGACCCAGTACTTC
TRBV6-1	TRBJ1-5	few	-	CASSDYGRGSNQPQHF	TGTGCCAGCAGTGATTATGGGAGGGGAAGCAATCAGCCCCAGCATTTT
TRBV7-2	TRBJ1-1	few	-	CASRRLGGVGPEAFF	TGTGCCAGCAGACGACTGGGGGGGGTCGGACCTGAAGCTTTCTTT
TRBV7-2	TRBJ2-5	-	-	CASSRTSSLETQYF	TGTGCCAGCAGCCGCACTTCTAGCCTAGAGACCCAGTACTTC
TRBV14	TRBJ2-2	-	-	CASSQYGPGILNTGELFF	TGTGCCAGCAGCCAATACGGGCCCGGAATCCTTAACACCGGGGAGCTGTTTTTT
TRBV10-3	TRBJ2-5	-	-	CAISGWEAPETQYF	TGTGCCATCAGTGGTTGGGAGGCCCCAGAGACCCAGTACTTC
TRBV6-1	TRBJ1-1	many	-	CASRTDKNTEAFF	TGTGCCAGCAGAACGGACAAGAACACTGAAGCTTTCTTT
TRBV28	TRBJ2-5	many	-	CASSLRKETQYF	TGTGCCAGCAGTTTGAGAAAGGAGACCCAGTACTTC
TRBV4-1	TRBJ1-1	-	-	CASSPGELNTEAFF	TGCGCCAGCAGCCCAGGGGAATTGAACACTGAAGCTTTCTTT
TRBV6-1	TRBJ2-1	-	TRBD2	CASSRTSGGNEQFF	TGTGCCAGCAGCCGGACTAGCGGGGGCAATGAGCAGTTCTTC
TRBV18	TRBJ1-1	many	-	CASSPRRTTEAFF	TGTGCCAGCTCACCTCGACGAACCACTGAAGCTTTCTTT
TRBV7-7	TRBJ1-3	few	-	CASSLDGRNTIYF	TGTGCCAGCAGCTTGGACGGAAGAAACACCATATATTTT
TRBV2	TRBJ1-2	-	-	CASREDSNYGYTF	TGTGCCAGCAGGGAGGACAGCAACTATGGCTACACCTTC
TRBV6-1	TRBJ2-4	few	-	CASSSSLGNIQYF	TGTGCCAGCAGTTCATCCTTGGGAAACATTCAGTACTTC
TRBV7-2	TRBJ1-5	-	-	CASSLGPDTQHF	TGTGCCAGCAGCTTGGGCCCGGATACGCAGCATTTT
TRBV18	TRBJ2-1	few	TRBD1	CASSPPGQGAGSYNEQFF	TGTGCCAGCTCCCCTCCGGGACAGGGGGCAGGCTCCTACAATGAGCAGTTCTTC
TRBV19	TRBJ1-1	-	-	CASSNGQKNTEAFF	TGTGCCAGTAGTAACGGACAGAAGAACACTGAAGCTTTCTTT
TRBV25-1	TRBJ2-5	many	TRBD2	CASSPSGGAAGTQYF	TGTGCCAGCTCCCCTAGCGGGGGGGCCGCGGGGACCCAGTACTTC
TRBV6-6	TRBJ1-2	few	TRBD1	CASSYSRQGGGYTF	TGTGCCAGCAGTTACTCCAGACAGGGGGGGGGCTACACCTTC